This TCR beta chain derives from a study of tumor T cells in aggressive B-cell lymphoma. Some clones are missing from TCRdb's copy, which holds only in-frame ones; the method was immunoSEQ multiplex PCR. Counted here are just under 10,000 clones, around 85% occurring once; the ten biggest clones make up roughly 3.9%. Trimming took 0 bases from V and 0 from J; bases not matched to a gene: 12. Germline values: CDR1 SGDLS, CDR2 YYNGEE. This CDR3 has 19 residues. This chain links TRBV9 with TRBJ2-1; 7 nucleotides agree with TRBD2. This receptor was identified in an adult with diffuse large B cell lymphoma. Sequenced material: tumor tissue. In DNA, the CDR3 is TGTGCCAGCAGCGTAGTGGGTGGAGGACTAGGCAGCTCCTACAATGAGCAGTTCTTC. Translated, it gives CASSVVGGGLGSSYNEQFF.